This is a list of T cell receptor beta chains from one sample in a study of CD8+ T cells in alopecia areata. Using immunoSEQ multiplex PCR, the repertoire was profiled, and TCRdb retains in-frame clones only, with some absent. The repertoire has about 110,000 clones, approximately 61% of them found once; the top ten carry 23%. Sequencing was carried out using NKG2D-low CD8+ T cells sorted from blood. Receptors originate from a human donor with alopecia areata. CDR3s include the opening cysteine and the closing phenylalanine or tryptophan. The order of the fields is clone size, V gene, J gene, D gene, CDR3 protein, CDR3 DNA. The D gene is left open where the match is weak. Only part of the rows carry a size: once, few, many, or a class if the clone is expanded.

>NA|TRBV9|TRBJ2-1|NA
CASSASPDSSYNEQFF
TGTGCCAGCAGCGCCTCCCCGGATAGCTCCTACAATGAGCAGTTCTTC
>NA|TRBV2|TRBJ1-4|TRBD1
CASRGGYEKLFF
TGTGCCAGCAGAGGGGGCTACGAAAAACTGTTTTTT
>few|TRBV9|TRBJ2-7|NA
CASSVAPPDEQYF
TGTGCCAGCAGCGTAGCACCCCCCGACGAGCAGTACTTC
>NA|TRBV27|TRBJ1-1|NA
CASTPPSGRGAFF
TGTGCCAGCACCCCGCCGTCGGGGCGCGGAGCTTTCTTT
>NA|TRBV7-9|TRBJ2-5|NA
CASSLRQEETQYF
TGTGCCAGCAGCTTAAGACAGGAAGAGACCCAGTACTTC
>NA|TRBV29-1|TRBJ2-7|TRBD2
CSVILAGGYEQYF
TGCAGCGTCATACTAGCGGGAGGTTACGAGCAGTACTTC
>NA|TRBV6-1|TRBJ1-1|NA
CASRRENTEAFF
TGTGCCAGCAGGCGGGAGAACACTGAAGCTTTCTTT
>NA|TRBV5-1|TRBJ2-7|TRBD2
CASSLWGGREAPVEEQYF
TGCGCCAGCAGCCTCTGGGGAGGGCGGGAGGCTCCCGTAGAAGAGCAGTACTTC
>NA|TRBV20-1|TRBJ2-2|NA
CSALHSGELFF
TGCAGTGCTTTACATAGCGGGGAGCTGTTTTTT
>few|TRBV28|TRBJ2-3|TRBD2
CASDLAGGLTDTQYF
TGTGCCAGCGACCTAGCGGGAGGGCTAACAGATACGCAGTATTTT
>NA|TRBV5-6|TRBJ1-2|NA
CASSQSSVSYTF
TGTGCCAGCAGCCAATCTTCCGTAAGCTACACCTTC
>NA|TRBV10-2|TRBJ2-4|NA
CASSEGPLPGVQYF
TGCGCCAGCAGTGAGGGTCCTCTTCCGGGGGTTCAGTACTTC
>NA|TRBV6-1|TRBJ2-2|NA
CASPRNTGELFF
TGTGCCAGCCCCAGGAACACCGGGGAGCTGTTTTTT
>few|TRBV5-1|TRBJ2-3|NA
CASSLELAYTDTQYF
TGCGCCAGCAGCTTGGAGCTGGCTTACACAGATACGCAGTATTTT
>few|TRBV14|TRBJ2-3|NA
CASSLDSRTDTQYF
TGTGCCAGCAGCCTGGACAGCCGCACAGATACGCAGTATTTT
>once|TRBV4-2|TRBJ2-1|NA
CASSQEGLSYEQFF
TGTGCCAGCAGCCAAGAAGGGCTGTCCTATGAGCAGTTCTTC
>once|TRBV27|TRBJ1-1|TRBD1
CASSSGGNTEAFF
TGTGCCAGCAGTTCAGGGGGAAACACTGAAGCTTTCTTT
>few|TRBV29-1|TRBJ2-7|TRBD2
CSVVSGGDYEQYF
TGCAGCGTTGTCAGCGGGGGAGACTACGAGCAGTACTTC
>once|TRBV4-1|TRBJ2-1|NA
CASSQAPGGRRSNEQFF
TGCGCCAGCAGCCAAGCCCCCGGCGGGCGCAGATCGAATGAGCAGTTCTTC
>once|TRBV6-5|TRBJ2-3|NA
CASSRGTDTQYF
TGTGCCAGCAGCCGAGGAACAGATACGCAGTATTTT
>few|TRBV11-3|TRBJ2-7|TRBD1
CASSVDRDRGLEQYF
TGTGCCAGCAGCGTCGACCGGGACAGGGGACTCGAGCAGTACTTC
>few|TRBV2|TRBJ2-5|NA
CASRRAGTIETQYF
TGTGCCAGCAGGAGGGCCGGGACAATAGAGACCCAGTACTTC
>NA|TRBV5-1|TRBJ1-1|NA
CASRDRGRDTEAFF
TGCGCCAGCAGGGATAGGGGGAGGGACACTGAAGCTTTCTTT
>NA|TRBV6-5|TRBJ2-1|NA
CASSYSGQGMDEQFF
TGTGCCAGCAGTTACTCTGGGCAGGGGATGGATGAGCAGTTCTTC
>NA|TRBV7-9|TRBJ2-1|TRBD2
CASSPRTSAEGEQFF
TGTGCCAGCAGCCCCCGGACTAGCGCGGAAGGTGAGCAGTTCTTC
>NA|TRBV7-9|TRBJ2-3|TRBD1
CASSPMTGNTQYF
TGTGCTAGCAGCCCGATGACAGGGAATACGCAGTATTTT
>NA|TRBV5-1|TRBJ2-3|NA
CASRYIPGRTDTQYF
TGCGCCAGCCGATATATTCCGGGGAGAACAGATACGCAGTATTTT
>NA|TRBV5-4|TRBJ2-4|TRBD2
CASSSQLTGGNGIQYF
TGTGCCAGCAGCTCGCAGTTGACGGGAGGGAACGGCATTCAGTACTTC
>NA|TRBV27|TRBJ2-1|NA
CASTLGLDSNEQFF
TGTGCCAGCACCCTAGGTTTGGACTCCAATGAGCAGTTCTTC
>few|TRBV13|TRBJ2-7|NA
CASSPQGYEQYF
TGTGCCAGCAGCCCACAGGGTTACGAGCAGTACTTC
>NA|TRBV19|TRBJ2-1|NA
CASTPDLGPNNEQFF
TGTGCCAGTACCCCCGATTTAGGGCCAAACAATGAGCAGTTCTTC
>NA|TRBV7-8|TRBJ2-7|NA
CASSSTGDSGYEQYF
TGTGCCAGCAGCTCTACAGGGGATAGCGGCTACGAGCAGTACTTC
>NA|TRBV13|TRBJ2-1|TRBD1
CASSRRDSTYNEQFF
TGTGCCAGCAGCCGCCGGGACAGCACGTACAATGAGCAGTTCTTC
>NA|TRBV19|TRBJ2-1|NA
CASHWGSGQRDNEQFF
TGTGCCAGCCATTGGGGAAGCGGACAGAGAGACAATGAGCAGTTCTTC
>NA|TRBV4-1|TRBJ2-5|TRBD2
CASSQSPAGGVQYF
TGCGCCAGCAGCCAATCCCCAGCGGGAGGGGTGCAGTACTTC
>NA|TRBV28|TRBJ2-7|TRBD2
CASSFPSGYVRYF
TGTGCCAGCAGTTTTCCTAGCGGTTACGTGCGGTACTTC
>NA|TRBV5-6|TRBJ2-7|NA
CASSFGYYEQYF
TGTGCCAGCAGCTTCGGGTACTACGAGCAGTACTTC
>NA|TRBV29-1|TRBJ1-1|NA
CSVVQAVGAFF
TGCAGCGTTGTTCAGGCGGTTGGAGCTTTCTTT
>NA|TRBV5-6|TRBJ2-3|NA
CASSSPTEHTDTQYF
TGTGCCAGCAGCTCCCCGACAGAACACACAGATACGCAGTATTTT
>NA|TRBV19|TRBJ2-3|NA
CASSIGGGSTDTQYF
TGTGCCAGTAGTATAGGGGGCGGCAGCACAGATACGCAGTATTTT
>NA|TRBV5-6|TRBJ1-5|TRBD1
CASSAGTGGSQPQHF
TGTGCCAGCAGCGCCGGGACAGGGGGCTCTCAGCCCCAGCATTTT
>NA|TRBV7-9|TRBJ2-6|TRBD1
CASSPTPGQGVSGANVLTF
TGTGCCAGCAGCCCCACACCGGGACAGGGGGTGTCGGGGGCCAACGTCCTGACTTTC
>NA|TRBV5-1|TRBJ2-7|NA
CASRLGAGAYYEQYF
TGCGCCAGCAGGTTGGGTGCCGGGGCCTACTACGAGCAGTACTTC
>NA|TRBV5-1|TRBJ2-7|TRBD2
CASSTGLAGDQRRGGQYF
TGCGCCAGCAGCACTGGACTAGCGGGAGACCAGAGACGAGGGGGGCAGTACTTC
>once|TRBV25-1|TRBJ1-5|NA
CASSELGRVQPQHF
TGTGCCAGCAGTGAACTGGGCCGCGTTCAGCCCCAGCATTTT
>NA|TRBV30|TRBJ1-1|TRBD1
CAWSRTGGGTEAFF
TGTGCCTGGAGCCGAACAGGGGGTGGGACTGAAGCTTTCTTT
>NA|TRBV4-1|TRBJ2-7|NA
CASSYDREGSYEQYF
TGCGCCAGCAGCTATGACAGAGAAGGTTCCTACGAGCAGTACTTC
>NA|TRBV6-5|TRBJ2-2|NA
CASSYSGLRNTGELFF
TGTGCCAGCAGTTACAGTGGACTTAGGAACACCGGGGAGCTGTTTTTT
>NA|TRBV11-1|TRBJ2-1|NA
CASSTGSGGEQFF
TGTGCCAGCAGCACAGGCTCCGGGGGTGAGCAGTTCTTC
>NA|TRBV7-3|TRBJ2-7|TRBD2
CASSPGVAGYEQYF
TGTGCCAGCAGCCCTGGGGTAGCGGGGTACGAGCAGTACTTC